This TCR beta chain was captured by sequencing in a study of T cells in Graves' hyperthyroidism and ophthalmopathy. This clonotype was found many times. Amplification yielded TCR beta CDR3 regions, with RNA transcripts as the source. An initial round of RT-PCR targeting the TCR CDR3 relied on the HTBI primer set. TCRdb itself ran the multiplex PCR reads through MiXCR, one entry per CDR3 protein. The sample yields roughly 240,000 distinct CDR3 sequences, approximately 16% seen once. The V and J ends lost 5 bases and 0 bases respectively, with 14 bases between them. The CDR3 is 15 residues long. Germline V CDR1 and CDR2: SGHTS, YDEGEE.

The V call is TRBV5-8, the J call TRBJ1-2; D unclear. The sequence derives from a woman younger than 35 with Graves' ophthalmopathy. Sequencing was carried out using blood. CDR3 loop: CASRQSSVTNYGYTF. The CDR3 region has the DNA TGTGCCAGCAGACAGTCATCGGTGACTAACTATGGCTACACCTTC.